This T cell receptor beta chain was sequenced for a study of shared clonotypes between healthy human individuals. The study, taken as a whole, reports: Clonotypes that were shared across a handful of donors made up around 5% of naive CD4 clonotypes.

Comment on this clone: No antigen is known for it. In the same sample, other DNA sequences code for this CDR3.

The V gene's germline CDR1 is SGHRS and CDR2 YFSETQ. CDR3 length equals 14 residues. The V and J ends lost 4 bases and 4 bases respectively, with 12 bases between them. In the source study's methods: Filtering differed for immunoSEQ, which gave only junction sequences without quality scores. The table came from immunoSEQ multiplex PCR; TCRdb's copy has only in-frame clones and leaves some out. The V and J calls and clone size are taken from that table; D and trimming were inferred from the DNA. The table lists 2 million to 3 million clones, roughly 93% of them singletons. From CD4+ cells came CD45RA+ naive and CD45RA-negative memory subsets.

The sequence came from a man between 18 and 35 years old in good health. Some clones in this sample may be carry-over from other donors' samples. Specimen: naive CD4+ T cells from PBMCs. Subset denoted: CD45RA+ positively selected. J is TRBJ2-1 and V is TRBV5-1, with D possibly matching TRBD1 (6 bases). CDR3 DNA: TGCGCCAGCAGCCCCGGGACATCGTACAATGAGCAGTTCTTC. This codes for CASSPGTSYNEQFF.